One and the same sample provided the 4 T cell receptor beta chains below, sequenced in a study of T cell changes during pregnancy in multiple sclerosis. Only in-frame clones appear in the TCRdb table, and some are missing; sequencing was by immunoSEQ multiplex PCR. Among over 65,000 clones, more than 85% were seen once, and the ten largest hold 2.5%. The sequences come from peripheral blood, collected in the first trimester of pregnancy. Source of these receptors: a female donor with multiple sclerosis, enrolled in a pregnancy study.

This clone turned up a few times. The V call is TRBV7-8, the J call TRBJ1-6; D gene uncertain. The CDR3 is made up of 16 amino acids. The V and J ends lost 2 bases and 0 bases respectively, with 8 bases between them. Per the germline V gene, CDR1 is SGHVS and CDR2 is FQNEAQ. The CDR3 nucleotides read TGTGCCAGCAGCTTAAAAGGGAGCTCCTATAATTCACCCCTCCACTTT. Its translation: CASSLKGSSYNSPLHF.

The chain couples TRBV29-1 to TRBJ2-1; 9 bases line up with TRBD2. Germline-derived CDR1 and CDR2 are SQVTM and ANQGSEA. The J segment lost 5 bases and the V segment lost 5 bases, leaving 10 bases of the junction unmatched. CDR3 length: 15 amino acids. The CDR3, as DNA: TGCAGCGTTAAAACCCGACTAGCGGAAAACAATGAGCAGTTCTTC. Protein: CSVKTRLAENNEQFF.

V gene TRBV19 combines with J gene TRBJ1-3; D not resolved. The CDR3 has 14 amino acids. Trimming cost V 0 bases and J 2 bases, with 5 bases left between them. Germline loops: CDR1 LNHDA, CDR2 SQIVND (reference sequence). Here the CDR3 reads CASSIDRAGNTIYF. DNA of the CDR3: TGTGCCAGTAGTATAGATCGCGCTGGAAACACCATATATTTT.

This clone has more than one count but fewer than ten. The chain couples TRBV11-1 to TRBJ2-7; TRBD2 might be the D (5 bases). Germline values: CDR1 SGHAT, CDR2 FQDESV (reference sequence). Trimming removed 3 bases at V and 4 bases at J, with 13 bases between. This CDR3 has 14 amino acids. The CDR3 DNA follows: TGTGCCAGCAGCTTTCGGGCCGCGGGTTACGAGCAGTACTTC. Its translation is CASSFRAAGYEQYF. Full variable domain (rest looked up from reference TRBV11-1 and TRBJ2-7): EAEVAQSPRYKITEKSQAVAFWCDPISGHATLYWYRQILGQGPELLVQFQDESVVDDSQLPKDRFSAERLKGVDSTLKIQPAELGDSAMYLCASSFRAAGYEQYFGPGTRLTVT.